This is a list of T cell receptor beta chains from one sample in a study of blood T cell repertoires in COVID-19. Assay used: immunoSEQ multiplex PCR; TCRdb lists only in-frame clones, some missing. There are over 60,000 clones in the sample; approximately 88% occur only once, and about 11% lies in the top ten. Material for sequencing was peripheral blood. The receptors shown here come from a human donor in a cohort sampled during active COVID-19. Both conserved end residues are trimmed from each CDR3. Each record gives: clone size, J gene, V gene, CDR3 protein. The size entry is marked missing in some rows and otherwise reads once, few, many or a size class.

clone size: -
J gene: TRBJ2-7
V gene: TRBV6-5
CDR3 protein: ASSYSSGRANEQY

clone size: -
J gene: TRBJ2-3
V gene: TRBV28
CDR3 protein: ASSTLRGGWDTQY

clone size: -
J gene: TRBJ2-3
V gene: TRBV10-3
CDR3 protein: AISESSSDTQY

clone size: -
J gene: TRBJ1-1
V gene: TRBV5-8
CDR3 protein: ASSRGTPGGNTEAF

clone size: once
J gene: TRBJ2-5
V gene: TRBV6-5
CDR3 protein: ASSYLEGEETQY

clone size: -
J gene: TRBJ1-1
V gene: TRBV19
CDR3 protein: ASSQQGGTEAF

clone size: -
J gene: TRBJ2-3
V gene: TRBV2
CDR3 protein: ASSGLAGRDTQY

clone size: -
J gene: TRBJ1-2
V gene: TRBV28
CDR3 protein: ASRGTAAFYGYT

clone size: -
J gene: TRBJ1-2
V gene: TRBV20-1
CDR3 protein: SVAHYGYT

clone size: few
J gene: TRBJ1-2
V gene: TRBV21-1
CDR3 protein: ASTGHRGPNYGYT

clone size: -
J gene: TRBJ1-2
V gene: TRBV5-1
CDR3 protein: ASSLGQGYYGYT

clone size: once
J gene: TRBJ1-2
V gene: TRBV6-1
CDR3 protein: ASSEGQQRTYGYT

clone size: -
J gene: TRBJ1-2
V gene: TRBV10-2
CDR3 protein: ASSESGGRGYT

clone size: -
J gene: TRBJ2-1
V gene: TRBV10-1
CDR3 protein: ASSARLAGGPGEQF

clone size: -
J gene: TRBJ2-7
V gene: TRBV28
CDR3 protein: AGQGAHSYEQY

clone size: -
J gene: TRBJ1-3
V gene: TRBV28
CDR3 protein: ASSLRGSGNTIY

clone size: -
J gene: TRBJ2-7
V gene: TRBV5-1
CDR3 protein: ASSWTSDNLEQY

clone size: -
J gene: TRBJ2-1
V gene: TRBV27
CDR3 protein: ASSTTSGTTGWNEQF

clone size: few
J gene: TRBJ2-7
V gene: TRBV12-5
CDR3 protein: ASGLDRGYEQY

clone size: -
J gene: TRBJ2-1
V gene: TRBV5-1
CDR3 protein: ASSLEPDRDRKF

clone size: -
J gene: TRBJ2-2
V gene: TRBV5-1
CDR3 protein: ASSSGTGGSGELF

clone size: -
J gene: TRBJ2-5
V gene: TRBV19
CDR3 protein: ATSRAGVRETQY

clone size: -
J gene: TRBJ1-4
V gene: TRBV11-1
CDR3 protein: ASSSHSGTNEKLF

clone size: -
J gene: TRBJ1-4
V gene: TRBV18
CDR3 protein: ASSPPPGEKLF

clone size: -
J gene: TRBJ1-3
V gene: TRBV5-4
CDR3 protein: ASSFTGTRGNTIY

clone size: -
J gene: TRBJ1-1
V gene: TRBV9
CDR3 protein: ASSVAGANTEAF

clone size: -
J gene: TRBJ1-3
V gene: TRBV5-8
CDR3 protein: ASSRRRRDSGNTIY

clone size: few
J gene: TRBJ1-1
V gene: TRBV2
CDR3 protein: ASTLSYTEAF

clone size: -
J gene: TRBJ1-1
V gene: TRBV5-8
CDR3 protein: ASTVQGPAEAF

clone size: -
J gene: TRBJ1-2
V gene: TRBV30
CDR3 protein: AWSVTGDYGYT

clone size: -
J gene: TRBJ1-2
V gene: TRBV9
CDR3 protein: ASSTQTGTTDGYT

clone size: -
J gene: TRBJ1-1
V gene: TRBV5-1
CDR3 protein: ASSLEGGSEAF

clone size: few
J gene: TRBJ1-5
V gene: TRBV15
CDR3 protein: ATSTHRGLIDQPQH

clone size: -
J gene: TRBJ1-2
V gene: TRBV11-2
CDR3 protein: ASSQGAGGVYGYT

clone size: -
J gene: TRBJ1-3
V gene: TRBV19
CDR3 protein: ASRVQVSGNTIY

clone size: -
J gene: TRBJ2-3
V gene: TRBV10-3
CDR3 protein: AISSSGGTDTQY

clone size: -
J gene: TRBJ2-5
V gene: TRBV7-2
CDR3 protein: ASSLDRGRETQY

clone size: -
J gene: TRBJ1-2
V gene: TRBV4-1
CDR3 protein: ASSLQGSGRAYGYT

clone size: -
J gene: TRBJ2-7
V gene: TRBV27
CDR3 protein: ASGSEVYEQY

clone size: once
J gene: TRBJ2-1
V gene: TRBV9
CDR3 protein: ASSVAISGGGEQF

clone size: -
J gene: TRBJ2-2
V gene: TRBV30
CDR3 protein: AWSPPNTGELF